The entry below describes one T cell receptor beta chain. This receptor's antigen is unknown. Per-base quality was not reported, and no clone a single base away is much larger than it. These data originate in a study of shared clonotypes between healthy human individuals (dated by TCRdb to 2020 to 2022). In terms of the full investigation: The cohort comprised a couple of women and a few men aged 18 to 49 years. To estimate repertoire size and how much clonotype sharing occurs between individuals, the study deeply sequenced the blood TCR repertoires of roughly 5 healthy adults. Different laboratories and diverse techniques were used to prepare libraries and sequence TCR repertoires, to increase sequencing depth and limit assay-specific biases. Each donor's leukapheresis produced roughly between roughly 0.85 and 9 billion PBMCs. What the research found in general, with its limitations: Based on pairwise subsampling, the degree of clonotype sharing among donors was expected to be affected by sequencing depth. Because the study included a small number of donors, the genetic and exposure-history diversity represented was limited. Sampling was limited to blood, and TCR repertoires in tissue likely differ from TCR repertoires in blood.

TCR CDR3 regions were amplified from genomic DNA by multiplex PCR using the deep immunoSEQ assay. Extracted genomic DNA from each cell subset was distributed evenly across all wells of several immunoSEQ 96-well plates, and each plate was treated as a replicate. For unsorted PBMC, each replicate PCR was loaded with approximately 300 ng genomic DNA, equivalent to 30,000 or so T cell genomes. Ten immunoSEQ deep assay plates were used to sequence the unsorted PBMC genomic DNA. Purified libraries were measured with a Qubit 3.0 fluorometer, size-checked on a Bioanalyzer 2100, and measured again with the KAPA Library Quantification kit. Every immunoSEQ 96-well plate was sequenced on a separate single-read 150-cycle Illumina NextSeq 550 flow cell. As for how the authors treated the data: Because only junctional sequences without quality scores were contained in the immunoSEQ output, filtering matching that applied to full-length reads could not be performed. To assign V/J genes and CDR3, sequences were annotated against IMGT germline references using PyIR, a Python wrapper for IgBLAST v1.9. Any read was removed if the V/J assignment was weak (E-value above 1e-6), the CDR3 was missing, or the read contained stop codons, out-of-frame junctions, or ambiguous translated residues. V3J clonotypes were defined as sequences sharing an identical inferred V gene, J gene, and CDR3 amino acid sequence. Percentage overlap between repertoires was computed as shared unique clonotypes divided by the size of the smaller repertoire. Repertoire richness was assessed with RTK rarefaction, the Chao1 estimator, and Recon v2.1 estimates of unobserved clonotypes. In TCRdb, the immuneACCESS table is reduced to in-frame sequences with V and J assigned. These tables do not hold every clone; where another copy was compared, an unresolved V gene accounts for under half, and the others remain unexplained. V, J and clone size derive from that table, while D and trimming were established from the DNA sequence. This sample is represented by roughly 500,000 clones; about 82% of them were singletons. Clones ranked in the top ten supply roughly 13% of the sample.

The CDR1 and CDR2 encoded by the germline V gene are SGHTA and FQGNSA. For this chain, trimming is 5 bases at the V end and 2 bases at the J end, and the number of junction bases without a gene match is 5. The CDR3 starts with the cysteine, ends with the phenylalanine, and has 15 residues. The sequence is cut down to CDR3 DNA, 45 bases in frame from base 1. The donors were healthy, HIV-negative adults with no recently reported acute infections or vaccinations. Only Caucasian adults living in Nashville, Tennessee, USA were represented among the donors. For unsorted samples, 75 million to 90 million PBMCs were counted, and genomic DNA was extracted using the QIAamp DNA Blood Mini kit. After blood collection by leukapheresis, PBMCs were isolated using Ficoll-Histopaque density gradient centrifugation and then cryopreserved in the vapor phase of liquid nitrogen.

This sequence uses TRBV7-2 and TRBJ2-7, and 11 junctional nucleotides match TRBD2. Sequenced material: PBMCs. The receptor was derived from a woman between 40 and 55 years old in good health. Some clones in this sample may be carry-over from other donors' samples. The CDR3 has the sequence CASSPTSGRAYEQYF. The DNA reads as follows: TGTGCCAGCAGCCCTACTAGCGGGAGAGCCTACGAGCAGTACTTC.